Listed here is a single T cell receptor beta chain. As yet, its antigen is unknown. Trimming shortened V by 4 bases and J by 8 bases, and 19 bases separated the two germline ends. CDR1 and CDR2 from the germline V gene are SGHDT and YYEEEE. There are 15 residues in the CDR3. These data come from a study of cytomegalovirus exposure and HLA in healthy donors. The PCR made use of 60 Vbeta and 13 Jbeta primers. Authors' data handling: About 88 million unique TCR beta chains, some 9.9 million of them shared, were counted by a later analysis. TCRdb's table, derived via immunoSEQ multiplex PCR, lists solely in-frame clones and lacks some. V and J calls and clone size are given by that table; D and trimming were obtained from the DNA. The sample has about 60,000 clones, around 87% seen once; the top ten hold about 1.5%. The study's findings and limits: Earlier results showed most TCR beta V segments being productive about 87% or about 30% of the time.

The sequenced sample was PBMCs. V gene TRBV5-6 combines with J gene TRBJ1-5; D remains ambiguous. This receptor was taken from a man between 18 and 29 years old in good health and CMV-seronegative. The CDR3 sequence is CASSRLKRPFEPQHF. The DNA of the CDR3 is TGTGCCAGCAGCCGGCTGAAGCGCCCATTTGAGCCCCAGCATTTT.